This note documents a single T cell receptor beta chain sequence. The CDR3 end falls 3 residues outside the read, so it is completed with the germline J gene. V was pared by 5 bases and J by 0 bases, with 12 bases between. There are 15 residues in the CDR3. Germline-derived CDR1 and CDR2 are SGHDT and YYEEEE. Repertoires were generated with immunoSEQ multiplex PCR, while TCRdb's copy carries only in-frame clones and drops some. This table lists 15,000 to 20,000 clones. These data originate in a study of T cells in women clearing cervical HPV infection. Study-level background: Women with histologically confirmed HPV16-related CIN3 or worse, 2 with invasive cancer, served as cases.

All donors had a single incident cervical HPV16 infection, not prevalent. The source is a woman between 18 and 70 years old with a cervical HPV16 infection that either progressed to CIN3+ or cleared (not recorded which). V gene TRBV5-6 combines with J gene TRBJ2-1; tentative D call: TRBD2 (5 bases). Sequencing was carried out using blood buffy coat. The CDR3 loop reads CASRLSRVSYNEQFF. The sequenced part of the CDR3 DNA is TGTGCCAGCAGGTTATCGCGGGTCTCCTACAATGAG.